This TCR beta chain emerged from a study of CD8+CD57+ T cells in acquired aplastic anemia. An expansion of CD8+CD57+ cells by flow cytometry had been shown in patients chosen for sequencing. The study profiled TCR beta VDJ and CDR3 using genomic DNA as template. Using its own MiXCR run on the reads, TCRdb lists one record per CDR3 protein. Of 150,000 to 200,000 distinct CDR3 sequences in the sample, 40% to 60% were seen once. Germline loops: CDR1 SGHAT, CDR2 FQNNGV. V dropped 1 base and J dropped 2; count of bases not matched to a gene: 11. The CDR3 runs 18 residues. A note on this clonotype: This may be a read error: a much more frequent sequence differs by one nucleotide.

Specimen: sorted CD4+, CD8+, or CD8+CD57+ T cells (not recorded which) from PBMCs. The receptor was isolated from a human donor with aplastic anemia. The V call is TRBV11-2, the J call TRBJ2-7, with TRBD2 matching over 10 bases. The CDR3 DNA is TGTGCCAGCAGCTTAGGGGCTAGCGGGAGACCGAGCCCCTACGAGCAGTACTTC. It specifies CASSLGASGRPSPYEQYF.